This TCR beta chain is from a study of blood T cell repertoires in COVID-19. Sequencing used immunoSEQ multiplex PCR; TCRdb keeps in-frame clones, though not all of them. The table includes around 180,000 clones, 75% to 90% detected once. From germline, CDR1 is MNHEY and CDR2 SMNVEV (reference sequence). Germline trimming cut 7 bases from V and 4 bases from J; bases unmatched to any gene: 6. The CDR3 covers 14 residues. The sequencing input was peripheral blood. The chain couples TRBV27 to TRBJ2-1, with 8 nucleotides matching TRBD2. This clonotype originated in a man between 65 and 85 years old with active or convalescent COVID-19. The DNA for the CDR3 is TGTGCCAGCACCCCCGGGGGGGGATACAATGAGCAGTTCTTC. Translating gives CASTPGGGYNEQFF.